This T cell receptor (beta chain) appears in the sequencing data of a study of CD8 T cells in ankylosing spondylitis. This clonotype was seen more than once but under ten times. Its antigen is undetermined. MiXCR, run by TCRdb on the 5' RACE reads, gives a single entry per CDR3 protein. In the table there are 250,000 to 300,000 distinct CDR3 sequences, around 20% of which are singletons. Findings and caveats of the study: Both synovial fluid and blood in reactive arthritis had previously been reported to carry some motif variants. For ankylosing spondylitis blood, a TCR beta motif of 7 to 9 highly homologous variants appeared characteristic.

In germline, CDR1 is SGHRS, CDR2 YFSETQ. The ends were cut back, 1 base at V and 9 bases at J, with 5 bases in the middle. CDR3 length equals 11 residues. The sequence was collected from a male donor with ankylosing spondylitis or in good health (not recorded which). Sequencing was done on a sample of blood, either unsorted or a sorted T cell fraction (not recorded which). The chain joins TRBV5-1 to TRBJ2-1; D ambiguous. CDR3 region: CASSLQFEQFF. The CDR3 bases are TGCGCCAGCAGCTTGCAGTTTGAGCAGTTCTTC. The variable domain in full, completed from reference TRBV5-1 and TRBJ2-1, reads KAGVTQTPRYLIKTRGQQVTLSCSPISGHRSVSWYQQTPGQGLQFLFEYFSETQRNKGNFPGRFSGRQFSNSRSEMNVSTLELGDSALYLCASSLQFEQFFGPGTRLTVL.